Reported below is one T cell receptor beta chain. Described time point: blood at routine non-recurrence follow-up after resection. The data were obtained in a study of spatial heterogeneity in lung cancer. Study in general: The cohort: 65 to 80 early-stage, untreated non-small cell lung cancer patients. After resection, follow-up PBMC samples were sequenced when available, at a median of about 26 months later.

V lost 8 bases to trimming and J lost 4 bases, with 9 bases between them. The length of the CDR3 is 12 residues. MiXCR, run by TCRdb on the 5' RACE reads, gives a single entry per CDR3 protein. Here the sample spans under 45,000 distinct CDR3 sequences, about 7.6% being singletons. The TCR originated in a male donor with early-stage non-small cell lung cancer. The starting material was PBMCs, obtained at follow-up. The chain joins TRBV12-3 or TRBV12-4 to TRBJ2-1; D remains ambiguous. The chain's CDR3 is CASGQKYNEQFF. The CDR3 region has the DNA TGTGCCAGCGGGCAGAAGTACAATGAGCAGTTCTTC.